This TCR beta chain emerged from a study of blood T cell repertoires in COVID-19. Study details: T cells, B-cell-depleted T cells, or PBMCs provided the cDNA or gDNA that served as material.

Assay: immunoSEQ multiplex PCR; the TCRdb copy retains only in-frame clones and omits some. The table has 200,000 to 250,000 clones, roughly 85% seen once. Germline CDR1 is SGHTA and CDR2 is FQGTGA. The CDR3 length is 14 residues. V shed 5 bases, J shed 4 bases, and the junction held 4 bases outside the gene matches. The receptor comes from a man aged 45-65 years with COVID-19, enrolled during active disease. The sequencing input was peripheral blood. The rearrangement uses TRBV7-3 and TRBJ2-5, with 10 bases fitting TRBD1. Here the CDR3 reads CASSQGTGAETQYF. DNA for the CDR3: TGTGCCAGCAGCCAGGGGACAGGGGCAGAGACCCAGTACTTC.